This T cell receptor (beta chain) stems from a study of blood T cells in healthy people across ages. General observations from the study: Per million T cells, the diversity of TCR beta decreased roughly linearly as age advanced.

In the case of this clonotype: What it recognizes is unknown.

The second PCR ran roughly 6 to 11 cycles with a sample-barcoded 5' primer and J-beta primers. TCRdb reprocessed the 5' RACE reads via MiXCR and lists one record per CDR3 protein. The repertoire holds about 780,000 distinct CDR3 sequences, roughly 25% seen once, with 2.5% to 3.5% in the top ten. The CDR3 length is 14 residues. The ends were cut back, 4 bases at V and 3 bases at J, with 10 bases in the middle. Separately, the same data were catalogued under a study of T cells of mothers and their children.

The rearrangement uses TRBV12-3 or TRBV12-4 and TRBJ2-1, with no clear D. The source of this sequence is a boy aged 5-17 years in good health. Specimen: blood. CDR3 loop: CASSSPLGYNEQFF. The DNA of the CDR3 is TGTGCCAGCAGTTCTCCCCTGGGCTACAATGAGCAGTTCTTC.